The 27 T cell receptor beta chains listed next were all sequenced from one sample in a study of T cell clonotyping in hematopoietic cell transplantation. Assay used: immunoSEQ multiplex PCR; TCRdb lists only in-frame clones, some missing. In the table there are 6,000 to 8,000 clones, 70% to 90% of which are singletons. The time point: recipient sample about 28 days before transplant, after cytoreduction. The sample here was peripheral blood mononuclear cells, taken before stem cell transplant. These TCRs come from a man in his 60s with acute myeloid leukemia. Some clones in this sample may be carry-over from other donors' samples.

The chain joins TRBV28 to TRBJ2-3; possibly TRBD2 for D (6 bases). Germline CDR1 is MDHEN and CDR2 is SYDVKM. The germline V and J ends were trimmed by 6 bases and 3 bases, with 16 bases remaining between them. This CDR3 has 15 amino acids. The CDR3 loop reads CASRLVGAGTDTQYF. The DNA for the CDR3 is TGTGCCAGCAGGTTGGTCGGCGCGGGGACAGATACGCAGTATTTT. Combining the CDR3 with reference TRBV28 and TRBJ2-3 gives the whole variable domain DVKVTQSSRYLVKRTGEKVFLECVQDMDHENMFWYRQDPGLGLRLIYFSYDVKMKEKGDIPEGYSVSREKKERFSLILESASTNQTSMYLCASRLVGAGTDTQYFGPGTRLTVL.

The J gene is TRBJ1-5, the V gene TRBV7-2, with 9 bases aligning to TRBD1. From germline, CDR1 is SGHTA and CDR2 FQGNSA. CDR3 length: 15 residues. The V segment lost 5 bases and the J segment 5 bases; nucleotides outside the gene matches: 7. The DNA for the CDR3 is TGTGCCAGCAGCCGACCGGGACAGGGTTATCAGCCCCAGCATTTT. Its protein is CASSRPGQGYQPQHF.

The J gene is TRBJ2-1, the V gene TRBV30; 9 bases are shared with TRBD2. The CDR3 has 16 residues. Germline loops: CDR1 GTSNPN, CDR2 SVGIG (reference sequence). Unmatched junction bases numbered 12, after V lost 2 bases and J lost 7 bases. The CDR3 reads CAWSTLGAGGSNEQFF. The CDR3 DNA sequence: TGTGCCTGGAGTACCCTCGGGGCGGGAGGGTCGAATGAGCAGTTCTTC.

This clone occurred once. Here the CDR3 DNA reads TGTGCCAGCAGTGGGGACTACCTGAACTATGGCTACACCTTC. Translated: CASSGDYLNYGYTF. The chain uses TRBV6-1 and TRBJ1-2, with a tentative D call TRBD1 (5 bases). The germline gives CDR1 MNHNS, CDR2 SASEGT. Trimming removed 4 bases at V and 2 bases at J, with 11 bases between. The CDR3 length is 14 residues.

The chain is built from TRBV19 and TRBJ1-5; D not resolved. CDR3 length: 14 amino acids. Trimming shortened V by 4 bases and J by 1 base, and 8 bases separated the two germline ends. Germline loops: CDR1 LNHDA, CDR2 SQIVND (reference sequence). The CDR3 DNA reads as TGTGCCAGTAGTACCCCAGGAAGCAATCAGCCCCAGCATTTT. It codes for CASSTPGSNQPQHF.

This chain joins TRBV18 and TRBJ1-5; TRBD1 aligns across 9 bases. The trim removed 3 bases at V and 6 bases at J, leaving 9 bases unmatched. The CDR3 is made up of 16 amino acids. Per the germline V gene, CDR1 is KGHSH and CDR2 is LQKENI. CDR3 in amino acids: CASSPSTGGVGQPQHF. CDR3 coding DNA: TGTGCCAGCTCACCCTCGACAGGGGGAGTGGGTCAGCCCCAGCATTTT. The whole variable domain, remainder taken from reference TRBV18 and TRBJ1-5, is NAGVMQNPRHLVRRRGQEARLRCSPMKGHSHVYWYRQLPEEGLKFMVYLQKENIIDESGMPKERFSAEFPKEGPSILRIQQVVRGDSAAYFCASSPSTGGVGQPQHFGDGTRLSIL.

This clone was seen once. The rearrangement uses TRBV5-1 and TRBJ2-2; D remains ambiguous. Trimming removed 2 bases at V and 0 bases at J, with 8 bases between. The CDR3 is 15 amino acids. The germline CDR1 and CDR2 sequences are SGHRS and YFSETQ. In DNA, the CDR3 is TGCGCCAGCAGCTTATTAAGGGCGAACACCGGGGAGCTGTTTTTT. This sequence encodes CASSLLRANTGELFF.

This chain joins TRBV11-1 and TRBJ2-1; D call uncertain. The CDR3 contains 14 residues. Germline V lookup: CDR1 SGHAT, CDR2 FQDESV (reference sequence). Trimming removed 11 bases at V and 4 bases at J, with 18 bases between. The CDR3 DNA reads TGTGCCTCGACAAGAGTGGGAATATACAATGAGCAGTTCTTC. Protein sequence: CASTRVGIYNEQFF.

The rearrangement joins TRBV7-9 to TRBJ2-5; 14 positions match TRBD2. The CDR3 totals 16 residues. After removal of 6 bases from V and 5 bases from J, the junction contained 8 bases not matched to a gene. Germline V lookup: CDR1 SEHNR, CDR2 FQNEAQ (reference sequence). CDR3 in amino acids: CASSSTSGGAGETQYF. The CDR3 DNA reads TGTGCCAGCAGTTCGACTAGCGGGGGGGCCGGGGAGACCCAGTACTTC.

This chain uses TRBV15 with TRBJ2-1; the D gene is possibly TRBD2 (6 bases). V was shortened by 0 bases and J by 2 bases, with 11 bases between the two germline ends. The CDR3 extends over 16 amino acids. Germline CDR1 reads LNHNV; CDR2 reads YYDKDF (reference sequence). DNA for the CDR3: TGTGCCACCAGCAGAGATCAGCGCGGGACCTACAATGAGCAGTTCTTC. Translated: CATSRDQRGTYNEQFF.

This sequence joins TRBV5-4 and TRBJ1-2; D not certain. Germline loops: CDR1 SGHNT, CDR2 YYREEE (reference sequence). This CDR3 region has 14 residues. V was pared by 0 bases and J by 5 bases, with 11 bases between. The CDR3 spells CASSLAGREYGYTF. The DNA for the CDR3 is TGTGCCAGCAGCTTGGCAGGTCGGGAGTATGGCTACACCTTC.

This clone occurred once. The V and J genes are TRBV6-1 and TRBJ1-4; D call uncertain. The germline CDR1 and CDR2 sequences are MNHNS and SASEGT. The germline V and J ends were trimmed by 4 bases and 0 bases, with 9 bases remaining between them. The CDR3 length is 15 residues. CDR3 protein: CASSGGSATNEKLFF. The CDR3 DNA reads as TGTGCCAGCAGTGGAGGAAGCGCAACTAATGAAAAACTGTTTTTT.

This clone was detected only a few times. The chain employs TRBV7-7 and TRBJ2-2; maybe TRBD2 (5 bases). CDR3 length: 17 amino acids. Between the trimmed V and J ends, which lost 1 base and 4 bases, there was a span of 16 bases. Germline loops: CDR1 SSHAT, CDR2 FNYEAQ (reference sequence). This CDR3 is CASSLEVGSDGTGELFF. Written as DNA, the CDR3 is TGTGCCAGCAGCTTAGAGGTGGGGAGCGACGGCACCGGGGAGCTGTTTTTT.

This chain uses TRBV7-7 with TRBJ2-5; D call uncertain. The CDR3 runs 14 residues. Trimming pared 3 bases from V and 5 bases from J, leaving 13 bases between. Germline values: CDR1 SSHAT, CDR2 FNYEAQ (reference sequence). The CDR3: CASSFSPNSETQYF. The CDR3 bases are TGTGCCAGCAGCTTTTCCCCCAACAGTGAGACCCAGTACTTC.

This chain connects TRBV14 to TRBJ2-7; D possibly corresponds to TRBD2 (7 bases). The germline CDR1 and CDR2 sequences are SGHDN and FVKESK. V was pared by 3 bases and J by 3 bases, with 12 bases between. This CDR3 spans 14 amino acids. The CDR3 sequence is CASSQGLQGYEQYF. The DNA for the CDR3 is TGTGCCAGCAGCCAGGGACTACAGGGCTACGAGCAGTACTTC.

The V call is TRBV2, the J call TRBJ1-4; 10 bases align to TRBD1. The CDR3 consists of 16 residues. Germline V gene lookup returns CDR1 SNHLY and CDR2 FYNNEI. V was pared by 8 bases and J by 8 bases, with 14 bases of the junction left unmatched. The CDR3 is CASQPGTGELGEKLFF. The CDR3 DNA reads as TGTGCCAGCCAACCTGGGACAGGGGAGTTGGGGGAAAAACTGTTTTTT.

This clone was seen a handful of times. The J gene is TRBJ1-2, the V gene TRBV29-1; D gene unclear. The CDR3 sequence is 13 residues long. Looked up from germline, CDR1 is SQVTM and CDR2 is ANQGSEA. The V gene lost 0 bases and the J gene lost 8 bases, with 13 bases spanning the gap. Written as DNA, the CDR3 is TGCAGCGTTGAAGATCTGAGGGTTGGGGGCTACACCTTC. This sequence encodes CSVEDLRVGGYTF.

The chain uses TRBV27 and TRBJ2-7; 8 nucleotides agree with TRBD1. CDR1 and CDR2 from the germline V gene are MNHEY and SMNVEV (reference sequence). The CDR3 extends over 15 amino acids. J was trimmed by 6 bases and V by 3 bases; bases with no gene match: 10. As DNA, the CDR3 is TGTGCCAGCAGTTTGACAGGGGTAATTGGGGGCGAGCAGTACTTC. Its protein product is CASSLTGVIGGEQYF.

The rearrangement links TRBV29-1 to TRBJ1-5; D may be TRBD1 (5 bases). V was trimmed by 6 bases and J by 0 bases, leaving 9 bases between them. The CDR3 extends over 13 amino acids. The germline V gene has CDR1 SQVTM and CDR2 ANQGSEA. The CDR3 DNA reads as TGCAGCGTGAGGGACGGTAGCAATCAGCCCCAGCATTTT. Encoded protein: CSVRDGSNQPQHF.

The rearrangement joins TRBV2 to TRBJ2-3; the match to TRBD2 covers 7 bases. CDR1 SNHLY and CDR2 FYNNEI come from the germline V gene. CDR3 length: 15 amino acids. V shed 4 bases, J shed 3 bases, and the junction held 7 bases outside the gene matches. The CDR3 sequence: CASSVSQRGTDTQYF. The CDR3 region has the DNA TGTGCCAGCAGTGTTTCCCAGCGGGGTACAGATACGCAGTATTTT.

The CDR3, as DNA: TGCGCCAGCCTCGAGGGCACTGAAGCTTTCTTT. It codes for CASLEGTEAFF. The J gene is TRBJ1-1, the V gene TRBV10-2; no definite D call. The ends were cut back, 8 bases at V and 4 bases at J, with 8 bases in the middle. Germline V CDR1 and CDR2: WSHSY, SAAADI. The CDR3 is 11 residues long.

The chain carries TRBV28 and TRBJ2-7; D is possibly TRBD2 (7 bases). The CDR3 runs 13 residues. CDR1 is MDHEN, CDR2 SYDVKM, per germline. V was cut by 7 bases and J by 6 bases, with 16 bases left in between. As DNA, the CDR3 is TGTGCCAGCATTCCCTGGGGAGGGGGCGAGCAGTACTTC. Translating gives CASIPWGGGEQYF.

V gene TRBV5-1 combines with J gene TRBJ1-5; D gene ambiguous. V was pared by 0 bases and J by 6 bases, with 7 bases between. The CDR3 is 13 amino acids. From germline, CDR1 is SGHRS and CDR2 YFSETQ. In nucleotides, the CDR3 is TGCGCCAGCAGCTTGGGTTCAGGTCAGCCCCAGCATTTT. It specifies CASSLGSGQPQHF.

In this sample, this clone turned up once. V is TRBV5-4 and J is TRBJ2-7; D call uncertain. V was shortened by 2 bases and J by 4 bases, with 10 bases between the two germline ends. The CDR3 has 13 amino acids. The germline V gene has CDR1 SGHNT and CDR2 YYREEE (reference sequence). The CDR3 loop is CASSLTPRYEQYF. The CDR3 nucleotides read TGTGCCAGCAGCTTAACCCCCCGATACGAGCAGTACTTC.

V is TRBV30 and J is TRBJ2-3; D is unresolved. V was shortened by 1 base and J by 1 base, with 6 bases between the two germline ends. From germline, CDR1 is GTSNPN and CDR2 SVGIG (reference sequence). The CDR3 sequence is 13 residues long. The CDR3 DNA sequence: TGTGCCTGGAGTGGATTGGGCACAGATACGCAGTATTTT. Protein product: CAWSGLGTDTQYF.

This clone was observed a single time. The rearrangement joins TRBV9 to TRBJ2-7; TRBD2 matches at 11 bases. The J segment lost 2 bases and the V segment lost 5 bases, leaving 12 bases of the junction unmatched. The germline V gene encodes CDR1 SGDLS and CDR2 YYNGEE. This CDR3 is built from 17 residues. The CDR3 sequence is CASSRTSGFFSPYEQYF. Here the CDR3 DNA reads TGTGCCAGCAGTAGGACTAGCGGGTTTTTTTCCCCCTACGAGCAGTACTTC. The whole variable domain, filled in from reference TRBV9 and TRBJ2-7, reads DSGVTQTPKHLITATGQRVTLRCSPRSGDLSVYWYQQSLDQGLQFLIQYYNGEERAKGNILERFSAQQFPDLHSELNLSSLELGDSALYFCASSRTSGFFSPYEQYFGPGTRLTVT.

The chain combines TRBV7-9 with TRBJ2-1, with 8 bases fitting TRBD2. V gave up 5 bases and J gave up 4 bases; unmatched junction bases: 10. CDR3 size: 16 residues. CDR1 and CDR2 from the germline V gene are SEHNR and FQNEAQ (reference sequence). In DNA, the CDR3 is TGTGCCAGCAGCCCCTCGGGACTAGAGAATTACAATGAGCAGTTCTTC. Residues: CASSPSGLENYNEQFF.